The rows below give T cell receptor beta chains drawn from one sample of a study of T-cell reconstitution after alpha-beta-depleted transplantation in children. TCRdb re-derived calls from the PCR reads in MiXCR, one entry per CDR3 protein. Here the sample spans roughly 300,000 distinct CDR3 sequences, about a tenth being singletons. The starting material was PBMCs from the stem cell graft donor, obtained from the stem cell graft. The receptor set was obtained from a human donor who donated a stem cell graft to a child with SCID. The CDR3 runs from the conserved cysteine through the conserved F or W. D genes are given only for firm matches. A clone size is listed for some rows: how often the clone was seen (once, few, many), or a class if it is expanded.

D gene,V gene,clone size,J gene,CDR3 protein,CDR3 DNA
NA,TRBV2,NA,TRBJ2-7,CASSNGLYEQYF,TGTGCCAGCAGCAATGGCCTCTACGAGCAGTACTTC
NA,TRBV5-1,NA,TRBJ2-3,CASMWGDTQYF,TGCGCCAGCATGTGGGGAGATACGCAGTATTTT
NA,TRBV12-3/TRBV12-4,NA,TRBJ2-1,CASSLERGIDEQFF,TGTGCCAGCAGTTTAGAACGAGGTATAGATGAGCAGTTCTTC
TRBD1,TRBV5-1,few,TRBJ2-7,CASSPGQGQIYEQYF,TGCGCCAGCAGCCCCGGACAGGGACAGATCTACGAGCAGTACTTC
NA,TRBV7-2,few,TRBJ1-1,CASSFGINTEAFF,TGTGCCAGCAGCTTTGGGATTAACACTGAAGCTTTCTTT
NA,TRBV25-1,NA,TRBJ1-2,CASSEGWDYGYTF,TGTGCCAGCAGTGAGGGGTGGGACTATGGCTACACCTTC
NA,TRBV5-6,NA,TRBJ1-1,CASSLFHNTEAFF,TGTGCCAGCAGCTTGTTCCACAACACTGAAGCTTTCTTT
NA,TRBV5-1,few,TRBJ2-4,CASSSDSKNIQYF,TGCGCCAGCAGCTCGGACAGCAAAAACATTCAGTACTTC
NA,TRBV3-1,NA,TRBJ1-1,CASSQLGGDTEAFF,TGTGCCAGCAGCCAATTGGGCGGGGACACTGAAGCTTTCTTT
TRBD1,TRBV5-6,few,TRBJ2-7,CASSWARTGVNEQYF,TGTGCCAGCAGCTGGGCTAGGACAGGGGTCAACGAGCAGTACTTC
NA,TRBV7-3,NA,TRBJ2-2,CASSLARGAGELFF,TGTGCCAGCAGCTTAGCCAGGGGTGCCGGGGAGCTGTTTTTT
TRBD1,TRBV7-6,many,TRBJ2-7,CASSVTGGYEQYF,TGTGCCAGCAGCGTCACAGGGGGGTACGAGCAGTACTTC
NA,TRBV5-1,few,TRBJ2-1,CASRWVDEQFF,TGCGCCAGCAGATGGGTGGATGAGCAGTTCTTC
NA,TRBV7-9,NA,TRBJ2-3,CASSSGGRADTQYF,TGTGCCAGCAGCTCCGGGGGAAGGGCAGATACGCAGTATTTT
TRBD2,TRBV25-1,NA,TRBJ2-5,CASSVAGLADQETQYF,TGTGCCAGCAGTGTAGCTGGGCTAGCGGACCAAGAGACCCAGTACTTC
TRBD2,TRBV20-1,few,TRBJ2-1,CSARERGDYNEQFF,TGCAGTGCTAGGGAGCGGGGAGACTACAATGAGCAGTTCTTC
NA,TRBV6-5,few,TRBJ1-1,CASRGGRTEAFF,TGTGCCAGCAGGGGGGGACGGACTGAAGCTTTCTTT
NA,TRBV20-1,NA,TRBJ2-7,CSARKAGEQYF,TGCAGTGCTAGGAAGGCGGGGGAGCAGTACTTC
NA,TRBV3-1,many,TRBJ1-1,CASSPGLGMNTEAFF,TGTGCCAGCAGCCCGGGACTAGGGATGAACACTGAAGCTTTCTTT
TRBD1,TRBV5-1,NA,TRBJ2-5,CASSLEGQGMETQYF,TGCGCCAGCAGCTTGGAGGGACAGGGGATGGAGACCCAGTACTTC
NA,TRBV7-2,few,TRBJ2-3,CASSEDTDTQYF,TGTGCCAGCAGCGAAGACACAGATACGCAGTATTTT
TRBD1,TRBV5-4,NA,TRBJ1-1,CASSPWTGGYTEAFF,TGTGCCAGCAGCCCTTGGACAGGGGGCTACACTGAAGCTTTCTTT
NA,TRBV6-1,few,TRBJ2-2,CASRRFGGGSNTGELFF,TGTGCCAGCAGAAGATTTGGGGGCGGCTCGAACACCGGGGAGCTGTTTTTT
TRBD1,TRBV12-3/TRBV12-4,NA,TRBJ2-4,CASSLGTGGDLAKNIQYF,TGTGCCAGCAGTCTTGGGACAGGGGGTGACTTAGCCAAAAACATTCAGTACTTC
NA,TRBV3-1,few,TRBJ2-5,CASSLDTLGGETQYF,TGTGCCAGCAGCCTCGACACATTGGGTGGGGAGACCCAGTACTTC
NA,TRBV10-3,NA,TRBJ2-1,CAISERVQGPEQFF,TGTGCCATCAGTGAGAGGGTGCAGGGTCCCGAGCAGTTCTTC
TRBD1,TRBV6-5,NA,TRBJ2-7,CASRAGGTGAREQYF,TGTGCCAGCAGGGCCGGGGGGACAGGGGCACGCGAGCAGTACTTC
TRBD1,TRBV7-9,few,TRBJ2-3,CASSLGLRQGATDTQYF,TGTGCCAGCAGCTTAGGCCTACGACAGGGGGCAACAGATACGCAGTATTTT